This T cell receptor (beta chain) originates from a study of blood T cell repertoires in COVID-19. Original processing notes: How many nucleated cells were present was estimated from reference gene primer amplification. Sequencing used immunoSEQ multiplex PCR; TCRdb keeps in-frame clones, though not all of them. The V and J calls and clone size come from that table; D and trimming were worked out from the DNA. The sample comprises 35,000 to 50,000 clones, more than 75% of which are singletons, and about 13% rests with the top ten. Germline CDR1 and CDR2: GTSNPN and SVGIG (reference sequence). J was trimmed by 6 bases and V by 2 bases; bases with no gene match: 9. The CDR3 spans 15 residues.

This sequence was found in a woman aged 70-85 years in a cohort sampled during active COVID-19. Sequencing was done on a sample of peripheral blood. This chain joins TRBV30 and TRBJ1-2; 10 positions agree with TRBD1. The CDR3 coding sequence is TGTGCCTGGAGTCTCACGACAGGGGGCGTTCATGGCTACACCTTC. Translated, it gives CAWSLTTGGVHGYTF.